The clone carrying this T cell receptor (beta chain) was observed many times. Its specificity is not known. The CDR3 totals 16 residues. Trimming shortened V by 4 bases and J by 1 base, and 14 bases separated the two germline ends. Germline V gives CDR1 SGHTA, CDR2 FQGNSA. These data belong to a study of T cells after yellow fever vaccination. Overall study findings and caveats: There was a possibility that FACS-sorted repertoires contained abundant clonotypes contaminating from the bulk population. Most primary-vaccination clones recurred post-booster (about 96% CD4, over 70% CD8).

A single record per CDR3 protein comes from TCRdb applying MiXCR to the 5' RACE reads. The data show a few hundred thousand distinct CDR3 sequences, under 5% seen once. This clonotype was sampled from a man aged 18 to 30 who received the YFV17D yellow fever vaccine. J is TRBJ2-1 and V is TRBV7-2; D unclear. This specimen was PBMCs, taken 5 days after the yellow fever booster vaccination. The CDR3, as DNA: TGTGCCAGCAGCTCCTCACCCGGCGGATCCTACAATGAGCAGTTCTTC. Residues: CASSSSPGGSYNEQFF.